This TCR beta chain was identified during a study of tumor and adjacent non-tumor tissue in lung cancer. Whole-study findings and limits: Compared with tumor, normal lung showed significantly lower TCR diversity.

Three rounds of nested PCR, following a modified ARM-PCR protocol, produced the TCRbeta library. TCRdb redid the calling of the multiplex PCR reads with MiXCR, one entry per CDR3 protein. The table includes about 140,000 distinct CDR3 sequences, approximately 72% detected once. No cell sorting was done before RNA was extracted from the tissue. Between August and November 2014, newly diagnosed, chemotherapy-naive lung cancer patients underwent thoracic surgery in China. The CDR3 is 14 residues long. Germline trimming cut 3 bases from V and 1 base from J; bases unmatched to any gene: 3. Germline assignment: CDR1 SGHRS and CDR2 YFSETQ. Regarding this clonotype: As yet, its antigen is unknown.

The chain joins TRBV5-1 to TRBJ1-1; 7 bases fit TRBD1. Sequences were obtained from lung tumor tissue. The receptor was isolated from a man aged 60 to 69 with small cell lung cancer. CDR3 protein: CASSSTGENTEAFF. The CDR3 DNA sequence: TGCGCCAGCAGCTCAACAGGGGAGAACACTGAAGCTTTCTTT.